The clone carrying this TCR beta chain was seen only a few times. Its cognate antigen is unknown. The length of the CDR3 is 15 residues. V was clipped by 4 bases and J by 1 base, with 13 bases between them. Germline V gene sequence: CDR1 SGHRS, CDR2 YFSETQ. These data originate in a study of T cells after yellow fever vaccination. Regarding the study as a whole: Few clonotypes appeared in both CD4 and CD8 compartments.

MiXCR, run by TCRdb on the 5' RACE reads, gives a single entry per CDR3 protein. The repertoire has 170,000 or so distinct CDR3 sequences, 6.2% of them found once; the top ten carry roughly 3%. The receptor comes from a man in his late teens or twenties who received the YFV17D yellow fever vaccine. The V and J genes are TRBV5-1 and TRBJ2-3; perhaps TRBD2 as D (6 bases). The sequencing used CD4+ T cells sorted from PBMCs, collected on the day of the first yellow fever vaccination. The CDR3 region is CASSPVSGGTDTQYF. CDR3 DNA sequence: TGCGCCAGCAGCCCAGTTTCGGGGGGCACAGATACGCAGTATTTT.